Presented here are 30 T cell receptor beta chains from one specimen sequenced in a study of T cell responses to AZD1222 COVID-19 vaccine. Only in-frame clones appear in the TCRdb table, and some are missing; sequencing was by immunoSEQ multiplex PCR. In the table there are fewer than 150,000 clones, over 80% of which are singletons. The source material was peripheral blood, sampled on day 0 of AZD1222 vaccination. The receptors shown here come from an adult in good health.

The chain couples TRBV19 to TRBJ2-1; the D gene is possibly TRBD2 (5 bases). V lost 2 bases and J 7 bases, leaving 24 bases between the germline ends. The germline gives CDR1 LNHDA, CDR2 SQIVND (reference sequence). The length of the CDR3 is 18 residues. CDR3 region: CASSISRGPLSLLNEQFF. The CDR3 DNA reads TGTGCCAGTAGTATAAGCCGGGGTCCCCTCTCCCTTTTAAATGAGCAGTTCTTC.

The genes are TRBV11-2 and TRBJ1-1; TRBD1 matches 9 bases. This CDR3 region has 15 residues. CDR1 is SGHAT and CDR2 is FQNNGV in the germline V gene. V trimming: 4 bases; J trimming: 8 bases; junction bases outside the gene matches: 11. In DNA, the CDR3 is TGTGCCAGCAGCTCGGGACAGGGCAGGACTCTCGAAGCTTTCTTT. It encodes CASSSGQGRTLEAFF.

This rearrangement joins TRBV5-4 to TRBJ1-1, with TRBD1 identical over 9 bases. This CDR3 has 13 amino acids. CDR1 and CDR2 from the germline V gene are SGHNT and YYREEE (reference sequence). V dropped 4 bases and J dropped 4; count of bases not matched to a gene: 2. The CDR3 protein is CASSRQGGTEAFF. For the CDR3, the DNA is TGTGCCAGCAGCCGACAGGGGGGCACTGAAGCTTTCTTT.

The chain has TRBV12-5 and TRBJ1-5; D ambiguous. Trimming took off 5 bases at V and 2 bases at J, with 13 bases between the two ends. The germline CDR1 and CDR2 sequences are LGHNT and FRNRAP. The CDR3 spans 15 residues. The CDR3 nucleotides are TGTGCTAGTGGTACACGGGAGGATGGCAATCAGCCCCAGCATTTT. Its translation is CASGTREDGNQPQHF.

This chain's CDR3 is CASEGTINEKLFF. The CDR3 DNA reads TGTGCCTCCGAGGGGACGATTAATGAAAAACTGTTTTTT. This chain connects TRBV28 to TRBJ1-4, with TRBD1 as a possible D gene (5 bases). This CDR3 is 13 amino acids long. CDR1 and CDR2 (germline): MDHEN, SYDVKM. Trimming removed 11 bases at V and 4 bases at J, with 14 bases between.

This clone was detected once. The V gene is TRBV11-2, the J gene TRBJ2-7, with D perhaps TRBD2 (5 bases). V was cut by 4 bases and J by 3 bases, with 13 bases left in between. Per the germline V gene, CDR1 is SGHAT and CDR2 is FQNNGV. CDR3 length: 14 residues. CDR3: CASSSSGLNYEQYF. CDR3 nucleotide sequence: TGTGCCAGCAGCTCCTCCGGACTGAACTACGAGCAGTACTTC.

The chain carries TRBV11-2 and TRBJ1-1, with D unclear. This CDR3 has 15 residues. V was shortened by 0 bases and J by 1 base, with 9 bases between the two germline ends. Germline lookup yields CDR1 SGHAT and CDR2 FQNNGV. The DNA of the CDR3 is TGTGCCAGCAGCTTAGATTCACGGACGAACACTGAAGCTTTCTTT. It specifies CASSLDSRTNTEAFF.

V gene TRBV27 combines with J gene TRBJ1-3, with D possibly matching TRBD1 (5 bases). With 0 bases removed from V and 4 bases from J, the gap between germline ends came to 10 bases. Germline CDR1 reads MNHEY; CDR2 reads SMNVEV (reference sequence). This CDR3 spans 15 amino acids. The DNA for the CDR3 is TGTGCCAGCAGTTTATCGGGTTGGGGCGGAAACACCATATATTTT. This encodes CASSLSGWGGNTIYF.

The chain combines TRBV3-1 (or the pseudogene TRBV3-2) with TRBJ1-4; no firm D call. The germline gives CDR1 LGHDT, CDR2 YNNKEL (reference sequence). The CDR3 is made up of 18 amino acids. The V gene lost 1 base and the J gene lost 7 bases, with 22 bases spanning the gap. This CDR3 is CASSQASLKEKAREKLFF. The CDR3 DNA is TGTGCCAGCAGCCAAGCTAGCCTTAAGGAAAAGGCTCGTGAAAAACTGTTTTTT.

The CDR3 DNA follows: TGTGCTAGTGGTTTGGTAGGGAAGGACAGGGTGGGGGAAGAGCCCCAGCATTTT. It translates to CASGLVGKDRVGEEPQHF. The chain couples TRBV12-5 to TRBJ1-5; TRBD1 agrees at 8 bases. V dropped 0 bases and J dropped 8; count of bases not matched to a gene: 15. The CDR3 has 18 residues. From germline, CDR1 is LGHNT and CDR2 FRNRAP.

This clone was seen just once. CDR3 region: CASSWARTGKGETLHF. CDR3 in DNA: TGTGCCAGCAGTTGGGCCAGGACAGGAAAAGGTGAAACCCTCCACTTT. This chain uses TRBV6-5 with TRBJ1-6; the match to TRBD1 covers 7 bases. Germline CDR1 MNHEY, CDR2 SVGAGI. CDR3 length: 16 amino acids. Trimming at V came to 4 bases and at J to 14 bases, leaving 17 bases not matched to a gene.

The V call is TRBV19, the J call TRBJ1-3; D is undetermined. Trimming removed 6 bases at V and 0 bases at J, with 6 bases between. Germline V gene lookup returns CDR1 LNHDA and CDR2 SQIVND (reference sequence). The length of the CDR3 is 13 residues. The CDR3 nucleotides read TGTGCCAGTAGCAGTCACTCTGGAAACACCATATATTTT. It codes for CASSSHSGNTIYF.

This chain connects TRBV11-3 to TRBJ1-2; D is unresolved. The V end was cut by 0 bases, the J end by 4 bases, with 15 bases between. In germline, CDR1 is SGHNT, CDR2 YENEEA. There are 16 residues in the CDR3. Written as DNA, the CDR3 is TGTGCCAGCAGCTTAGATATCGTCGTCTCTCCCTATGGCTACACCTTC. It is translated as CASSLDIVVSPYGYTF.

This chain connects TRBV5-6 to TRBJ2-3, with 10 bases fitting TRBD2. Germline V gene sequence: CDR1 SGHDT, CDR2 YYEEEE. With V trimmed by 1 base and J by 3 bases, 5 bases remained unmatched. The CDR3 consists of 16 residues. The CDR3 DNA is TGTGCCAGCAGCTTGCAGCGGGAGGGCCGGACAGATACGCAGTATTTT. Protein: CASSLQREGRTDTQYF.

J is TRBJ2-7 and V is TRBV27; D uncertain. This CDR3 region has 15 residues. Germline loops: CDR1 MNHEY, CDR2 SMNVEV (reference sequence). Trimming took 1 base from V and 5 from J, leaving 15 bases between them. CDR3 nucleotide sequence: TGTGCCAGCAGTTTATTCGGACCGAGAGCTGACGAGCAGTACTTC. It is translated as CASSLFGPRADEQYF.

This chain connects TRBV5-4 to TRBJ1-1; weak D call: TRBD1 (5 bases). Trimming removed 5 bases from V and 5 bases from J, with 19 bases in between. Looked up from germline, CDR1 is SGHNT and CDR2 is YYREEE (reference sequence). This CDR3 spans 15 amino acids. The CDR3 protein is CASREGRGSGTEAFF. The CDR3 nucleotides are TGTGCCAGCAGGGAGGGTAGGGGAAGCGGGACTGAAGCTTTCTTT.

This sequence joins TRBV18 and TRBJ2-7, with TRBD1 identical over 7 bases. CDR3 length: 13 residues. Germline values: CDR1 KGHSH, CDR2 LQKENI. The V segment lost 4 bases and the J segment 2 bases; nucleotides outside the gene matches: 2. The DNA of the CDR3 is TGTGCCAGCTCACAGGGGACAGCCTACGAGCAGTACTTC. Amino acid sequence: CASSQGTAYEQYF.

The genes are TRBV7-2 and TRBJ1-1, with D tentatively TRBD1 (6 bases). Germline CDR1 SGHTA, CDR2 FQGNSA. Trimming removed 4 bases at V and 0 bases at J, with 12 bases between. This CDR3 spans 15 amino acids. The CDR3 sequence: CASSYPTGLNTEAFF. The DNA for the CDR3 is TGTGCCAGCAGCTATCCGACAGGCTTGAACACTGAAGCTTTCTTT.

The chain uses TRBV5-4 and TRBJ2-1, with TRBD2 matching over 8 bases. This CDR3 region has 15 residues. The trim removed 3 bases at V and 3 bases at J, leaving 5 bases unmatched. Germline V gives CDR1 SGHNT, CDR2 YYREEE (reference sequence). As DNA, the CDR3 is TGTGCCAGCAGCTCCTTCCGGGAGGGCTACAATGAGCAGTTCTTC. This codes for CASSSFREGYNEQFF.

In DNA, the CDR3 is TGTGCCAGCAGCTTAGATTTGGAGGGACAGGGGATAACCGGGGAGCTGTTTTTT. Its protein is CASSLDLEGQGITGELFF. This chain links TRBV11-2 with TRBJ2-2; 10 bases are shared with TRBD1. The ends lost 0 bases at V and 5 bases at J; junction bases unmatched: 9. CDR3 length: 18 amino acids. Germline values: CDR1 SGHAT, CDR2 FQNNGV. Variable domain in full (rest from reference TRBV11-2 and TRBJ2-2): EAGVAQSPRYKIIEKRQSVAFWCNPISGHATLYWYQQILGQGPKLLIQFQNNGVVDDSQLPKDRFSAERLKGVDSTLKIQPAKLEDSAVYLCASSLDLEGQGITGELFFGEGSRLTVL.

J is TRBJ2-6 and V is TRBV19; unclear D gene. The V gene lost 5 bases and the J gene lost 0 bases, with 11 bases spanning the gap. The CDR3 loop spans 16 amino acids. The germline V gene has CDR1 LNHDA and CDR2 SQIVND (reference sequence). This chain's CDR3 is CASSSTAYSGANVLTF. DNA for the CDR3: TGTGCCAGTAGTTCTACAGCCTACTCTGGGGCCAACGTCCTGACTTTC.

In its sample, this clone was seen a few times. V is TRBV5-4 and J is TRBJ1-5; 8 bases fit TRBD1. V shed 3 bases and J 2 bases; nucleotides not matched to a gene: 4. The CDR3 length is 15 residues. Germline-derived CDR1 and CDR2 are SGHNT and YYREEE (reference sequence). For the CDR3, the DNA is TGTGCCAGCAGCTATACAGGGGGAGGCAATCAGCCCCAGCATTTT. Amino acids: CASSYTGGGNQPQHF.

The gene calls are TRBV12-3 or TRBV12-4 and TRBJ2-7; D is unclear. V was clipped by 2 bases and J by 6 bases, with 5 bases between them. The CDR3 is 11 amino acids. The CDR3 loop reads CASSLRGEQYF. The CDR3, as DNA: TGTGCCAGCAGTTTAAGAGGCGAGCAGTACTTC.

The chain links TRBV28 to TRBJ1-2; TRBD1 aligns across 7 bases. The germline gives CDR1 MDHEN, CDR2 SYDVKM. The ends lost 5 bases at V and 4 bases at J; junction bases unmatched: 10. The CDR3 loop spans 15 amino acids. The CDR3 nucleotides are TGTGCCAGCAGTCTGTTCACAGGGGTCGGCTATGGCTACACCTTC. Protein product: CASSLFTGVGYGYTF.

This chain uses TRBV6-4 with TRBJ2-6; D perhaps matches TRBD2 (6 bases). V gave up 7 bases and J gave up 4 bases, with 14 bases separating them. The CDR3 is 15 amino acids. Looked up from germline, CDR1 is MRHNA and CDR2 is SNTAGT. Here the CDR3 DNA reads TGTGCCAGCACCCCTGGCGGGGCGGGGGCCAACGTCCTGACTTTC. Translation gives CASTPGGAGANVLTF.

This sequence joins TRBV5-4 and TRBJ2-4, with D unresolved. V lost 4 bases and J lost 5, with 10 bases in between. Germline lookup yields CDR1 SGHNT and CDR2 YYREEE (reference sequence). The CDR3 consists of 13 residues. The CDR3 reads CASSLQSENIQYF. The CDR3 region has the DNA TGTGCCAGCAGCCTCCAGAGTGAAAACATTCAGTACTTC.

The J gene is TRBJ1-2, the V gene TRBV6-1; the match to TRBD1 covers 7 bases. Germline V gene lookup returns CDR1 MNHNS and CDR2 SASEGT. This CDR3 is 15 amino acids long. With V trimmed by 1 base and J by 4 bases, 6 bases remained unmatched. CDR3 sequence (DNA): TGTGCCAGCAGTGAAGTAGGATCAGGGGGCTATGGCTACACCTTC. This sequence encodes CASSEVGSGGYGYTF.

This chain uses TRBV6-5 with TRBJ1-6, with D perhaps matching TRBD1 (5 bases). V was trimmed by 4 bases and J by 5 bases, leaving 9 bases between them. This CDR3 region has 14 residues. Germline V CDR1 and CDR2: MNHEY, SVGAGI. CDR3 residues: CASSWGGDNSPLHF. DNA of the CDR3: TGTGCCAGCAGTTGGGGCGGGGATAATTCACCCCTCCACTTT.

This chain links TRBV5-1 with TRBJ2-2; D is perhaps TRBD2 (6 bases). Germline-derived CDR1 and CDR2 are SGHRS and YFSETQ. The CDR3 consists of 14 residues. V lost 0 bases and J lost 3, with 6 bases in between. The CDR3 loop reads CASSLAGDTGELFF. The CDR3 DNA follows: TGCGCCAGCAGCTTGGCGGGAGACACCGGGGAGCTGTTTTTT.

The chain employs TRBV4-1 and TRBJ2-5; possible D gene TRBD1, 5 bases. The CDR3 consists of 13 residues. Germline V gene data show CDR1 as MGHRA and CDR2 as YSYEKL. V lost 3 bases, J lost 4 bases, and 9 bases lay in between. CDR3 in amino acids: CASSQQGAETQYF. CDR3 nucleotides: TGCGCCAGCAGCCAGCAGGGTGCAGAGACCCAGTACTTC.